One and the same sample provided the 17 T cell receptor beta chains below, sequenced in a study of cytomegalovirus exposure and HLA in healthy donors. It was with 60 Vbeta and 13 Jbeta primers that the PCR ran. Sequencing used immunoSEQ multiplex PCR; TCRdb keeps in-frame clones, though not all of them. The data contain about 60,000 clones, more than 70% of them singletons. The material sequenced was PBMCs. These receptors were taken from a male donor in good health and CMV-seronegative.

This clone came up a few times. The chain uses TRBV10-3 and TRBJ2-3; 8 positions match TRBD2. The CDR3 is made up of 15 amino acids. Germline V gene data show CDR1 as ENHRY and CDR2 as SYGVKD. V lost 4 bases to trimming and J lost 0 bases; unmatched junction nucleotides: 3. CDR3 residues: CAISVAGSSTDTQYF. The CDR3 coding sequence is TGTGCCATCAGTGTAGCGGGGTCTAGCACAGATACGCAGTATTTT.

The CDR3 DNA reads as TGCAGCGTGGGACAGGGGGGCGATCAGCCCCAGCATTTT. Its translation: CSVGQGGDQPQHF. V is TRBV29-1 and J is TRBJ1-5, with 11 bases that match TRBD1. In germline, CDR1 is SQVTM, CDR2 ANQGSEA. This CDR3 has 13 amino acids. V gave up 6 bases and J gave up 5 bases; unmatched junction bases: 3.

On this clone: A read error may account for a junction end that differs from germline. J is TRBJ1-1 and V is TRBV7-7, with D maybe TRBD1 (6 bases). The CDR3 loop spans 13 amino acids. Per the germline V gene, CDR1 is SSHAT and CDR2 is FNYEAQ (reference sequence). The CDR3 sequence: CASSALRGTEAFF. DNA of the CDR3: TGTGCTAGCAGCGCCCTCAGGGGCACTGAAGCTTTCTTT.

This clone was seen a single time. J is TRBJ2-5 and V is TRBV25-1; 7 bases fit TRBD2. The better agreement between TRBJ2-7 and the DNA end casts doubt on the J call. The CDR3 covers 15 residues. Germline V gene lookup returns CDR1 MGHDK and CDR2 SYGVNS. The CDR3 coding sequence is TGTGCCAGCAGTGAATGGGGGGGGTCGGGCTCCGAGCAGTACTTC. Translating gives CASSEWGGSGSEQYF.

This clone was seen only a few times. The chain is built from TRBV29-1 and TRBJ1-1; 8 positions match TRBD1. This CDR3 region has 13 residues. In germline, CDR1 is SQVTM, CDR2 ANQGSEA. V lost 7 bases to trimming and J lost 4 bases; unmatched junction nucleotides: 8. The DNA for the CDR3 is TGCAGCGCCTCGACAGGGGTGGGCACTGAAGCTTTCTTT. It translates to CSASTGVGTEAFF.

The chain couples TRBV2 to TRBJ2-5; TRBD1 might be the D (6 bases). Trimming cost V 6 bases and J 2 bases, with 16 bases left between them. CDR3 length: 15 amino acids. Per germline, CDR1 SNHLY and CDR2 FYNNEI. This chain's CDR3 is CASSPLRTAQETQYF. In DNA, the CDR3 is TGTGCCAGCAGCCCCTTAAGGACAGCTCAAGAGACCCAGTACTTC.

V gene TRBV5-6 combines with J gene TRBJ2-7, with 7 bases lining up with TRBD2. V trimming: 2 bases; J trimming: 7 bases; junction bases outside the gene matches: 6. CDR1 and CDR2 (germline): SGHDT, YYEEEE. There are 13 residues in the CDR3. For the CDR3, the DNA is TGTGCCAGCAGCTTTGGTGGGGAGGGAGAGCAGTACTTC. Its protein product is CASSFGGEGEQYF.

J is TRBJ2-7 and V is TRBV5-4, with TRBD2 as a possible D gene (6 bases). The CDR3 extends over 15 amino acids. Germline values: CDR1 SGHNT, CDR2 YYREEE (reference sequence). The V and J ends lost 4 bases and 4 bases respectively, with 18 bases between them. DNA for the CDR3: TGTGCCAGCAGCACCCCCGGGACTTTTTCTTACGAGCAGTACTTC. Amino acid sequence: CASSTPGTFSYEQYF.

The chain recombines TRBV7-8 with TRBJ1-6; D ambiguous. The CDR3 has 13 residues. Germline values: CDR1 SGHVS, CDR2 FQNEAQ. The V end lost 5 bases, the J end lost 12 bases, and 14 bases lay between the germline ends. The CDR3 nucleotides read TGTGCCAGCAGCGAGGGCCTACATCTACCCCTCCACTTT. It encodes CASSEGLHLPLHF. Using reference TRBV7-8 and TRBJ1-6 for the parts outside the CDR3, the full variable domain is GAGVSQSPRYKVAKRGQDVALRCDPISGHVSLFWYQQALGQGPEFLTYFQNEAQLDKSGLPSDRFFAERPEGSVSTLKIQRTQQEDSAVYLCASSEGLHLPLHFGNGTRLTVT.

The V gene is TRBV7-2, the J gene TRBJ1-1; 10 bases map to TRBD1. J lost 4 bases, V lost 5 bases, and 4 bases had no gene match. The CDR3 runs to 14 residues. Germline V gene lookup returns CDR1 SGHTA and CDR2 FQGNSA. The CDR3 nucleotides read TGTGCCAGCAGCAGACAGGGGGCAGGCACTGAAGCTTTCTTT. Translating it yields CASSRQGAGTEAFF.

J is TRBJ1-3 and V is TRBV5-4; no firm D call. The CDR3 spans 14 residues. Trimming shortened V by 0 bases and J by 4 bases, and 8 bases separated the two germline ends. CDR1 and CDR2 from the germline V gene are SGHNT and YYREEE (reference sequence). This chain's CDR3 is CASSLGGYGNTIYF. The CDR3 DNA reads as TGTGCCAGCAGCTTGGGAGGGTACGGAAACACCATATATTTT. The whole variable domain, remainder taken from reference TRBV5-4 and TRBJ1-3, is ETGVTQSPTHLIKTRGQQVTLRCSSQSGHNTVSWYQQALGQGPQFIFQYYREEENGRGNFPPRFSGLQFPNYSSELNVNALELDDSALYLCASSLGGYGNTIYFGEGSWLTVV.

The rearrangement uses TRBV5-6 and TRBJ2-3; no reliable D call. This CDR3 is built from 16 residues. The V end was cut by 0 bases, the J end by 2 bases, with 13 bases between. CDR1 and CDR2 (germline): SGHDT, YYEEEE. The CDR3 region has the DNA TGTGCCAGCAGCTTGGTGTCTCGCGGCTTCACAGATACGCAGTATTTT. It encodes CASSLVSRGFTDTQYF.

This clone was counted only a few times. The chain recombines TRBV27 with TRBJ2-7; TRBD1 aligns across 9 bases. The V gene end was trimmed by 2 bases and the J gene end by 1 base; junction bases not matched to a gene: 6. The germline gives CDR1 MNHEY, CDR2 SMNVEV (reference sequence). The CDR3 has 16 residues. CDR3 amino acids: CASSLPTGGGSYEQYF. CDR3 coding DNA: TGTGCCAGCAGTTTACCAACAGGGGGCGGATCCTACGAGCAGTACTTC.

The chain employs TRBV18 and TRBJ1-4; D is uncertain. The V end was cut by 5 bases, the J end by 0 bases, with 4 bases between. The germline gives CDR1 KGHSH, CDR2 LQKENI. The CDR3 sequence is 13 residues long. The CDR3 loop is CASSEATNEKLFF. CDR3 DNA: TGTGCCAGCTCAGAGGCAACTAATGAAAAACTGTTTTTT.

The chain is built from TRBV7-2 and TRBJ1-6; D remains ambiguous. V was cut by 7 bases and J by 0 bases, with 10 bases left in between. This CDR3 spans 15 amino acids. Germline V gene sequence: CDR1 SGHTA, CDR2 FQGNSA. In DNA, the CDR3 is TGTGCCAGCATCGAGGGTGGCTCCTATAATTCACCCCTCCACTTT. Encoded protein: CASIEGGSYNSPLHF.

J is TRBJ1-4 and V is TRBV7-9, with D unresolved. Per germline, CDR1 SEHNR and CDR2 FQNEAQ (reference sequence). The CDR3 has 15 amino acids. Between the trimmed V and J ends, which lost 1 base and 5 bases, there was a span of 11 bases. The CDR3 DNA reads TGTGCCAGCAGCTTAGACGAGGAGAACAATGAAAAACTGTTTTTT. Translation gives CASSLDEENNEKLFF.

V and J are TRBV18 and TRBJ2-5; D is ambiguous. The CDR3 is 13 amino acids. V was pared by 2 bases and J by 2 bases, with 6 bases between. The germline V gene has CDR1 KGHSH and CDR2 LQKENI. Written as DNA, the CDR3 is TGTGCCAGCTCACCAGACACGCAAGAGACCCAGTACTTC. Its protein is CASSPDTQETQYF.